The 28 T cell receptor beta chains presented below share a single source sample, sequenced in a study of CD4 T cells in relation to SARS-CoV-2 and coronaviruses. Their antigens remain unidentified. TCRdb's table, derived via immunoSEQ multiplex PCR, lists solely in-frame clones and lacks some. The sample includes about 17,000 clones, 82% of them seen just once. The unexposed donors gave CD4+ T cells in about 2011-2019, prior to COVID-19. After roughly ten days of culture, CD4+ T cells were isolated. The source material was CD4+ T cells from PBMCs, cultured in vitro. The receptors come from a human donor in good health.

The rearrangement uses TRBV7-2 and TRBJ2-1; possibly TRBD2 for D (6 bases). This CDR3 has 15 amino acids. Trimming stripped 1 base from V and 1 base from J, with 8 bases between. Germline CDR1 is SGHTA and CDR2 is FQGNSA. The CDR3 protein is CASSLGLASYNEQFF. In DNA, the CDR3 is TGTGCCAGCAGCTTAGGGCTAGCGTCCTACAATGAGCAGTTCTTC.

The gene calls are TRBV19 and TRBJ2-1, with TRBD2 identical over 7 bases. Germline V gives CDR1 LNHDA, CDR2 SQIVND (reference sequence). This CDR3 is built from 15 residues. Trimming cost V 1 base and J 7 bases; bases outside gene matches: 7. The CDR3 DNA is TGTGCCAGTAGTATAGGGCGGGAGAAGTTTAATGAGCAGTTCTTC. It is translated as CASSIGREKFNEQFF.

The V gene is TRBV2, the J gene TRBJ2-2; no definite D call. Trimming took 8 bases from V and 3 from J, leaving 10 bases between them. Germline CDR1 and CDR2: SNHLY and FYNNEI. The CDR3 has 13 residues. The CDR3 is CASRPWDTGELFF. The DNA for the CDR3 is TGTGCCAGCCGACCTTGGGACACCGGGGAGCTGTTTTTT.

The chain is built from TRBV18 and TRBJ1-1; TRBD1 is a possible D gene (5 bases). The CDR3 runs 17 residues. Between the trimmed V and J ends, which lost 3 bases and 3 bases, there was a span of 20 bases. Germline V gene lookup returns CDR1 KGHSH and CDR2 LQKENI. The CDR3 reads CASSPRTPQMGYTEAFF. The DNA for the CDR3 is TGTGCCAGCTCACCTAGGACACCCCAAATGGGGTACACTGAAGCTTTCTTT.

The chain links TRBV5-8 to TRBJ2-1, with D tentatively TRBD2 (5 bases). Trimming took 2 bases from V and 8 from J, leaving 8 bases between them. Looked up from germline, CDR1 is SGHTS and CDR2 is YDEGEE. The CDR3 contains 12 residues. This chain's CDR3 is CASSLLGYEQFF. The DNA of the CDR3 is TGTGCCAGCAGCTTACTAGGCTATGAGCAGTTCTTC.

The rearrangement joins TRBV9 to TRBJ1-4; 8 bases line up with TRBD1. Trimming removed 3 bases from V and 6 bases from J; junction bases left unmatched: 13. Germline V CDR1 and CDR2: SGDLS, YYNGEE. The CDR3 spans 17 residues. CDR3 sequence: CASSAEGTGRGDEKLFF. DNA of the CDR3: TGTGCCAGCAGCGCAGAGGGGACAGGCAGAGGGGATGAAAAACTGTTTTTT. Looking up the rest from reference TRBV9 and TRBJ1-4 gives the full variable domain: DSGVTQTPKHLITATGQRVTLRCSPRSGDLSVYWYQQSLDQGLQFLIQYYNGEERAKGNILERFSAQQFPDLHSELNLSSLELGDSALYFCASSAEGTGRGDEKLFFGSGTQLSVL.

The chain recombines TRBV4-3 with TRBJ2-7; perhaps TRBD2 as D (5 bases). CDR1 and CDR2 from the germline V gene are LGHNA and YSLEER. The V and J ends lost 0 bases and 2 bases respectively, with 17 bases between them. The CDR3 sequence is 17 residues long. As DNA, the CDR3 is TGCGCCAGCAGCCAAGATTGGGGAATAGCGACCACCTACGAGCAGTACTTC. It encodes CASSQDWGIATTYEQYF.

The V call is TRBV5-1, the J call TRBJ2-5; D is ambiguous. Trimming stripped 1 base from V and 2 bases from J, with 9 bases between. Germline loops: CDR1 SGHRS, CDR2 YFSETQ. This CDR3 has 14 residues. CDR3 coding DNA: TGCGCCAGCAGCTTGTTTGAAGGTCAAGAGACCCAGTACTTC. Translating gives CASSLFEGQETQYF.

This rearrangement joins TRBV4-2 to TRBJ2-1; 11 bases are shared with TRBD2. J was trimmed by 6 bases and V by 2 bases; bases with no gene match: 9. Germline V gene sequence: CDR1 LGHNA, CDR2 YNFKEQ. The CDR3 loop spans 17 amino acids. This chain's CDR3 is CASSQYLAGGRGNEQFF. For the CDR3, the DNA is TGTGCCAGCAGCCAATACCTAGCGGGAGGCCGTGGCAATGAGCAGTTCTTC.

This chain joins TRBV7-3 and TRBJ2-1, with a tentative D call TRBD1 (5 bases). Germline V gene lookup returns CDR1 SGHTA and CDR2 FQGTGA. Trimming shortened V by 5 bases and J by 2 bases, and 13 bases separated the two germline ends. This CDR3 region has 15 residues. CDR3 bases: TGTGCCAGCAGCCTAGGGGTCAGGGCCTACAATGAGCAGTTCTTC. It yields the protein CASSLGVRAYNEQFF.

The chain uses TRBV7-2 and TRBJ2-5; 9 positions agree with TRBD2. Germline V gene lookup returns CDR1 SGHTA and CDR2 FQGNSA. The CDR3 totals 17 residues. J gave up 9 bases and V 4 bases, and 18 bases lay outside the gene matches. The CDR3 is CASSSSLSSGGPGAQYF. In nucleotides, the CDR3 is TGTGCCAGCAGCTCGAGCCTTAGTAGCGGGGGCCCGGGGGCCCAGTACTTC.

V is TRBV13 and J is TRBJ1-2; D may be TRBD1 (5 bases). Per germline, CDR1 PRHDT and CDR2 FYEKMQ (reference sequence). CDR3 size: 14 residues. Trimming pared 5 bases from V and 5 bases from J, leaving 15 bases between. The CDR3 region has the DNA TGTGCCAGCAGCCGCGCGAGGCAGGGATATGGCTACACCTTC. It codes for CASSRARQGYGYTF.

CDR3 in DNA: TGTGCCATCAGTGGTATTTCAGCGGGACACAGCACAGATACGCAGTATTTT. Protein: CAISGISAGHSTDTQYF. The chain carries TRBV10-3 and TRBJ2-3; a weak D match, TRBD2 (7 bases). The germline gives CDR1 ENHRY, CDR2 SYGVKD. The V and J ends lost 4 bases and 0 bases respectively, with 17 bases between them. The CDR3 extends over 17 amino acids.

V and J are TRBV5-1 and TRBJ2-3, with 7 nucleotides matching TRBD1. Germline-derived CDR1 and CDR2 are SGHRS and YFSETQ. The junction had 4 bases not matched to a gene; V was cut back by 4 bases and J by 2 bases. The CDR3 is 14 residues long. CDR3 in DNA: TGCGCCAGCAGCCTGGGACAGTTCACAGATACGCAGTATTTT. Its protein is CASSLGQFTDTQYF.

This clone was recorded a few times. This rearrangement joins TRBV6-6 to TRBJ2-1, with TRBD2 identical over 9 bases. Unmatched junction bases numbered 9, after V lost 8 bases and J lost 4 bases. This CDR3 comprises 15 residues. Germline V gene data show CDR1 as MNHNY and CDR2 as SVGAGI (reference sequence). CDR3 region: CASSHPGLAYNEQFF. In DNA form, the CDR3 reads TGTGCCAGCTCTCATCCGGGACTAGCATACAATGAGCAGTTCTTC.

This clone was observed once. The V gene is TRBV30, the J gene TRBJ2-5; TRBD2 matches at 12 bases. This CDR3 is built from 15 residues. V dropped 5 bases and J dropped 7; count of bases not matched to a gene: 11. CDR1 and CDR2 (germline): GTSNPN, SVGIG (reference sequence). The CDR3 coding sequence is TGTGCCTGGGCTGCTAGCGGGAGGGCCGGGGGGACCCAGTACTTC. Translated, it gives CAWAASGRAGGTQYF.

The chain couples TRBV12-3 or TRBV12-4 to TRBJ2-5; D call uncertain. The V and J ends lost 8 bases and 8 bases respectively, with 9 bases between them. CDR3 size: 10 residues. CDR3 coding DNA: TGTGCCAGCGGATTGGGTACCCAGTACTTC. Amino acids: CASGLGTQYF.

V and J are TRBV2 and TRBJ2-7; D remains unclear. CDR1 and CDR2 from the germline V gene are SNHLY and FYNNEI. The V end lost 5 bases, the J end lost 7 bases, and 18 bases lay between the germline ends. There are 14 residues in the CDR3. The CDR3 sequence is CASSLAETGREQYF. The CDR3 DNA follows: TGTGCCAGCAGTCTGGCGGAGACGGGTCGAGAGCAGTACTTC.

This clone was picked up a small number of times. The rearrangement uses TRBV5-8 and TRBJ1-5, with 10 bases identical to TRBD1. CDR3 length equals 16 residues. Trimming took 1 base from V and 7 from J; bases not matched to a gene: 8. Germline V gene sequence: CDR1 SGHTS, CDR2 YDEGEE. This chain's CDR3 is CASSLYSGTGEQPQHF. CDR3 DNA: TGTGCCAGCAGCTTGTATAGCGGGACAGGGGAACAGCCCCAGCATTTT.

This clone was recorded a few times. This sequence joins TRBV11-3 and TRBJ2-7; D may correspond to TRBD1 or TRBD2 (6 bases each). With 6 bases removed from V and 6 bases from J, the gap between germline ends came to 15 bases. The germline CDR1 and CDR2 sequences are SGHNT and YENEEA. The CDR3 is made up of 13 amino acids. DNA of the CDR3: TGTGCCAGCAGAGGGGGGCAGGGAGGCGAGCAGTACTTC. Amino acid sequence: CASRGGQGGEQYF. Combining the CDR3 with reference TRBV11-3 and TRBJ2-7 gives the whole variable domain EAGVVQSPRYKIIEKKQPVAFWCNPISGHNTLYWYLQNLGQGPELLIRYENEEAVDDSQLPKDRFSAERLKGVDSTLKIQPAELGDSAVYLCASRGGQGGEQYFGPGTRLTVT.

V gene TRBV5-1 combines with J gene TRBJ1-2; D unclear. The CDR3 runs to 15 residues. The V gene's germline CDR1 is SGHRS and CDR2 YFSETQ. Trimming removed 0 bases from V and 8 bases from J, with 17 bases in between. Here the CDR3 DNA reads TGCGCCAGCAGCTTGGGGGAGGCCCGGCTCGGGGGCTACACCTTC. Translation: CASSLGEARLGGYTF.

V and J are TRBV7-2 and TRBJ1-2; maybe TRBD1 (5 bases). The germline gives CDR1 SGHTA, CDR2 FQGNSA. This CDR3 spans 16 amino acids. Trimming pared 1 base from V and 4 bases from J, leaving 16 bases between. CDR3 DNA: TGTGCCAGCAGCTTAGATTCTCCAGGGATCGGCTATGGCTACACCTTC. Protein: CASSLDSPGIGYGYTF.

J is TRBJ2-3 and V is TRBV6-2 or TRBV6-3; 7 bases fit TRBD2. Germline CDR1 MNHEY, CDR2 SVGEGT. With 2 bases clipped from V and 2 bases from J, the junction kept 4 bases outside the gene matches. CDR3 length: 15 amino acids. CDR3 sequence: CASSYGGGPTDTQYF. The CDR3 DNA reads TGTGCCAGCAGTTACGGGGGGGGACCCACAGATACGCAGTATTTT.

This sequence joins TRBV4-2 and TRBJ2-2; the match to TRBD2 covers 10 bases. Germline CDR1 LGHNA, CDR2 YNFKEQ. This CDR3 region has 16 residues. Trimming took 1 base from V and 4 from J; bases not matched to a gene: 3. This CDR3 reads CASSQVSGRVTGELFF. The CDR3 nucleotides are TGTGCCAGCAGCCAAGTCAGCGGGAGGGTCACCGGGGAGCTGTTTTTT.

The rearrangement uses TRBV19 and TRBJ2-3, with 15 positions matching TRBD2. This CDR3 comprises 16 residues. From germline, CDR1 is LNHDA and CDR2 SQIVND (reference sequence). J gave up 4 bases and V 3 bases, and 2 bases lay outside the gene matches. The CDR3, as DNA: TGTGCCAGTAGTATTGGACTAGCGGGGGGGGCAGATACGCAGTATTTT. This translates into CASSIGLAGGADTQYF.

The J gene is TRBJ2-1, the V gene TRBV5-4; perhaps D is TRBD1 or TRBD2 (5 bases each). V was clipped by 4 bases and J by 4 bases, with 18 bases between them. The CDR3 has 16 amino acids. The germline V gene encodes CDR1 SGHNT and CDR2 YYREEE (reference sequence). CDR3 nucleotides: TGTGCCAGCAGCCGCTCGACTATGGGGGTATACAATGAGCAGTTCTTC. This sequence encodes CASSRSTMGVYNEQFF.

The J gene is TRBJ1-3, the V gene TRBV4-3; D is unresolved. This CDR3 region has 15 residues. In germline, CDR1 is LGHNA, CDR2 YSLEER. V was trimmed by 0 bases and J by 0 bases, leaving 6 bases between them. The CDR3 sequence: CASSQDIVSGNTIYF. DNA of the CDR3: TGCGCCAGCAGCCAAGATATAGTCTCTGGAAACACCATATATTTT.

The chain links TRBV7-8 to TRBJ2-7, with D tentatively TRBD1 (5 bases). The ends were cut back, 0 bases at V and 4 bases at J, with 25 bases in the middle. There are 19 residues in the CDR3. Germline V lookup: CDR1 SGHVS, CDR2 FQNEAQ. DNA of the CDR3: TGTGCCAGCAGCTTAGCGTTGGGCAGGGCTAAATTACTCGGGTACGAGCAGTACTTC. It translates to CASSLALGRAKLLGYEQYF.